Below, 18 T cell receptor beta chains from the same sample are listed, as sequenced in a study of T cell responses to AZD1222 COVID-19 vaccine. Measured with immunoSEQ multiplex PCR; TCRdb has only the in-frame clones, and not every one. The table includes 45,000 to 60,000 clones, roughly nine tenths detected once. The sample was peripheral blood, taken on day 0 of AZD1222 vaccination. The source of these receptors is an adult in good health.

The chain uses TRBV5-1 and TRBJ1-1; D unclear. The CDR3 covers 15 residues. V shed 1 base and J shed 1 base, with 11 bases lying between them. In germline, CDR1 is SGHRS, CDR2 YFSETQ. The CDR3: CASSLLWPGNTEAFF. The CDR3 bases are TGCGCCAGCAGCTTGCTTTGGCCGGGGAACACTGAAGCTTTCTTT. Full variable domain (missing parts from reference TRBV5-1 and TRBJ1-1): KAGVTQTPRYLIKTRGQQVTLSCSPISGHRSVSWYQQTPGQGLQFLFEYFSETQRNKGNFPGRFSGRQFSNSRSEMNVSTLELGDSALYLCASSLLWPGNTEAFFGQGTRLTVV.

This clone turned up a few times. The rearrangement uses TRBV4-1 and TRBJ2-7; 11 bases agree with TRBD2. Unmatched junction bases numbered 3, after V lost 2 bases and J lost 0 bases. The CDR3 loop spans 16 amino acids. Per germline, CDR1 MGHRA and CDR2 YSYEKL. CDR3 nucleotides: TGCGCCAGCAGCCAACCTACTAGCGGGAGCTCCTACGAGCAGTACTTC. Translated, it gives CASSQPTSGSSYEQYF.

The chain combines TRBV30 with TRBJ1-6, with D perhaps matching TRBD1 (6 bases). In germline, CDR1 is GTSNPN, CDR2 SVGIG (reference sequence). With 1 base removed from V and 4 bases from J, the gap between germline ends came to 11 bases. The CDR3 contains 15 residues. This chain's CDR3 is CAWSDRALYNSPLHF. The CDR3 bases are TGTGCCTGGAGTGACAGGGCCCTATATAATTCACCCCTCCACTTT.

The V and J genes are TRBV6-6 and TRBJ1-5; D is unresolved. This CDR3 contains 14 residues. The V end was cut by 0 bases, the J end by 3 bases, with 6 bases between. The V gene's germline CDR1 is MNHNY and CDR2 SVGAGI (reference sequence). DNA for the CDR3: TGTGCCAGCAGTTACTCGGTGTACAATCAGCCCCAGCATTTT. Encoded protein: CASSYSVYNQPQHF.

The chain joins TRBV19 to TRBJ2-7; TRBD2 matches at 11 bases. The V gene end was trimmed by 5 bases and the J gene end by 4 bases; junction bases not matched to a gene: 7. The CDR3 runs to 15 residues. Per the germline V gene, CDR1 is LNHDA and CDR2 is SQIVND (reference sequence). The CDR3 region is CASSVRTSGPYEQYF. The CDR3 region has the DNA TGTGCCAGTAGTGTTCGGACTAGCGGGCCATACGAGCAGTACTTC.

This chain joins TRBV28 and TRBJ1-4; a possible D gene is TRBD1 (6 bases). Trimming took off 6 bases at V and 3 bases at J, with 23 bases between the two ends. This CDR3 region has 18 residues. CDR1 is MDHEN and CDR2 is SYDVKM in the germline V gene. As DNA, the CDR3 is TGTGCCAGCAGCGGGGCAGGTTACAGGGCTGGGCCTAATGAAAAACTGTTTTTT. The encoded protein is CASSGAGYRAGPNEKLFF.

J is TRBJ1-2 and V is TRBV29-1; D perhaps matches TRBD1 (5 bases). Between the trimmed V and J ends, which lost 0 bases and 7 bases, there was a span of 12 bases. The CDR3 runs to 13 residues. Germline V gene data show CDR1 as SQVTM and CDR2 as ANQGSEA. The CDR3 bases are TGCAGCGTTGAAGACAGGGCTTTGAGTGGCTACACCTTC. Protein: CSVEDRALSGYTF.

The chain combines TRBV5-5 with TRBJ1-1; 9 bases align to TRBD1. J lost 8 bases, V lost 0 bases, and 5 bases had no gene match. Germline V gene lookup returns CDR1 SGHKS and CDR2 YYEKEE (reference sequence). This CDR3 is 14 amino acids long. CDR3 sequence: CASSLGVGQGEAFF. Here the CDR3 DNA reads TGTGCCAGCAGCTTGGGTGTGGGACAGGGCGAAGCTTTCTTT.

The genes are TRBV30 and TRBJ1-3; tentatively, D is TRBD1 (6 bases). Looked up from germline, CDR1 is GTSNPN and CDR2 is SVGIG (reference sequence). The CDR3 covers 15 residues. Trimming stripped 1 base from V and 3 bases from J, with 13 bases between. For the CDR3, the DNA is TGTGCCTGGAGTGACGGGGGCGCGGGTGGAAACACCATATATTTT. The encoded protein is CAWSDGGAGGNTIYF.

The V gene is TRBV5-1, the J gene TRBJ2-1; 10 nucleotides align to TRBD1. V lost 0 bases and J lost 8; bases outside the gene matches: 11. This CDR3 is built from 17 residues. From germline, CDR1 is SGHRS and CDR2 YFSETQ. CDR3 nucleotides: TGCGCCAGCAGCTTGGTTTCCTCGGGACAGGGGTCCCATGAGCAGTTCTTC. It translates to CASSLVSSGQGSHEQFF.

The chain combines TRBV9 with TRBJ2-7, with D perhaps matching TRBD1 or TRBD2 (6 bases each). Trimming took 0 bases from V and 1 from J, leaving 11 bases between them. Germline CDR1 reads SGDLS; CDR2 reads YYNGEE. The CDR3 is made up of 15 amino acids. CDR3: CASSVDPGASYEQYF. The CDR3 DNA is TGTGCCAGCAGCGTAGATCCGGGGGCATCCTACGAGCAGTACTTC.

This clone was detected only a few times. This rearrangement joins TRBV27 to TRBJ1-2, with D tentatively TRBD1 (5 bases). The CDR3 is 13 residues long. CDR1 MNHEY and CDR2 SMNVEV come from the germline V gene (reference sequence). V was clipped by 3 bases and J by 7 bases, with 12 bases between them. This chain's CDR3 is CASSFGQGRGYTF. The CDR3 DNA reads as TGTGCCAGCAGTTTTGGGCAGGGACGTGGCTACACCTTC.

J is TRBJ1-3 and V is TRBV6-2 or TRBV6-3, with a possible D match to TRBD1 (5 bases). The CDR3 is made up of 19 amino acids. The V end lost 2 bases, the J end lost 4 bases, and 24 bases lay between the germline ends. CDR1 MNHEY and CDR2 SVGEGT come from the germline V gene. Here the CDR3 reads CASSYTRGDPGARGNTIYF. CDR3 in DNA: TGTGCCAGCAGTTACACCCGGGGGGACCCCGGAGCGAGGGGAAACACCATATATTTT.

The chain links TRBV7-9 to TRBJ2-3; D is unresolved. CDR3 length: 13 residues. Germline V gene lookup returns CDR1 SEHNR and CDR2 FQNEAQ (reference sequence). Trimming removed 7 bases from V and 2 bases from J, with 10 bases in between. The CDR3 DNA follows: TGTGCCAGCACACCAAGGGTCACAGATACGCAGTATTTT. Amino acids: CASTPRVTDTQYF.

The chain recombines TRBV3-1 (or the pseudogene TRBV3-2) with TRBJ2-1; D not certain. V was clipped by 0 bases and J by 9 bases, with 12 bases between them. Germline CDR1 is LGHDT and CDR2 is YNNKEL (reference sequence). This CDR3 contains 14 residues. The CDR3 DNA reads TGTGCCAGCAGCCAAGATCTAACTTCTTTTGAGCAGTTCTTC. Translating it yields CASSQDLTSFEQFF.

The chain couples TRBV25-1 to TRBJ2-7; maybe TRBD2 (7 bases). Germline CDR1 and CDR2: MGHDK and SYGVNS. V was clipped by 1 base and J by 6 bases, with 10 bases between them. There are 13 residues in the CDR3. CDR3 loop: CASSEWGGGEQYF. The CDR3 DNA reads as TGTGCCAGCAGTGAATGGGGAGGGGGCGAGCAGTACTTC.

This chain joins TRBV6-4 and TRBJ2-7; the D is unclear. CDR3 length: 10 residues. Trimming left V 7 bases short and J 2 bases short, with 3 bases between. Germline V gene sequence: CDR1 MRHNA, CDR2 SNTAGT. Here the CDR3 reads CASMAYEQYF. CDR3 in DNA: TGTGCCAGCATGGCCTACGAGCAGTACTTC.

The chain couples TRBV7-8 to TRBJ2-1; 7 bases are a match to TRBD1. The V gene's germline CDR1 is SGHVS and CDR2 FQNEAQ. The V gene end was trimmed by 1 base and the J gene end by 2 bases; junction bases not matched to a gene: 11. This CDR3 region has 18 residues. CDR3 sequence: CASSLVGWGQTTYNEQFF. CDR3 nucleotides: TGTGCCAGCAGCTTAGTAGGGTGGGGACAGACCACCTACAATGAGCAGTTCTTC.